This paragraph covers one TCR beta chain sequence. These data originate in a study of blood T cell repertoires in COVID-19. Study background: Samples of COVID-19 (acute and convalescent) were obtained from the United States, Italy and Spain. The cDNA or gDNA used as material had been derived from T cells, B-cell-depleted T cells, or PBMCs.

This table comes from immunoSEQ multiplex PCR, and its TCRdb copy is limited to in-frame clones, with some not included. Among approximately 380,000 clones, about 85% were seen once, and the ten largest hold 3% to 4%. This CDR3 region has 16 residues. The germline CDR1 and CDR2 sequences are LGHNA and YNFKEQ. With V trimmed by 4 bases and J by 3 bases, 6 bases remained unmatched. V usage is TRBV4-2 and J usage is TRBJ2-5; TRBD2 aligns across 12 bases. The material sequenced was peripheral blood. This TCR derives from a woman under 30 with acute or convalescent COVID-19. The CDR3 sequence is CASSPLAGGPEETQYF. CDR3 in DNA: TGTGCCAGCAGCCCTCTAGCGGGGGGGCCAGAAGAGACCCAGTACTTC.